These 4 T cell receptor beta chains share one sample of origin, sequenced in a study of T cells in localized non-small cell lung cancer. The protocol was immunoSEQ multiplex PCR, while the TCRdb copy is restricted to in-frame clones and leaves out a portion. The sample lists 45,000 to 60,000 clones; 70% to 90% were seen once. Sequencing used peripheral blood, obtained before any cancer treatment. The receptors were sampled from a woman aged 40-69 years with stage I lung adenocarcinoma.

The chain employs TRBV7-9 and TRBJ1-1; no clear D. The CDR3 has 13 amino acids. Trimming took off 1 base at V and 6 bases at J, with 9 bases between the two ends. Germline CDR1 reads SEHNR; CDR2 reads FQNEAQ (reference sequence). CDR3 sequence: CASSLEPDSEAFF. Written as DNA, the CDR3 is TGTGCCAGCAGCTTAGAACCGGATTCTGAAGCTTTCTTT.

The chain carries TRBV29-1 and TRBJ2-5; 9 bases are shared with TRBD2. The V segment lost 5 bases and the J segment 1 base; nucleotides outside the gene matches: 8. CDR1 is SQVTM, CDR2 ANQGSEA, per germline. The CDR3 consists of 15 residues. CDR3 in DNA: TGCAGCGTTACCTTAGCGGGGGATAGCCAAGAGACCCAGTACTTC. This gives the protein CSVTLAGDSQETQYF.

The CDR3: CASIPGGAYGYTF. In nucleotides, the CDR3 is TGTGCCAGCATCCCGGGGGGTGCCTATGGCTACACCTTC. The rearrangement joins TRBV28 to TRBJ1-2; D perhaps matches TRBD1 (5 bases). The ends were cut back, 7 bases at V and 4 bases at J, with 13 bases in the middle. CDR3 size: 13 residues. CDR1 is MDHEN and CDR2 is SYDVKM in the germline V gene.

V is TRBV5-1 and J is TRBJ1-2; D possibly corresponds to TRBD1 (5 bases). V was pared by 0 bases and J by 8 bases, with 11 bases between. The length of the CDR3 is 13 residues. In germline, CDR1 is SGHRS, CDR2 YFSETQ. CDR3 sequence: CASSLEGRAGYTF. In DNA, the CDR3 is TGCGCCAGCAGCTTGGAGGGCAGGGCCGGCTACACCTTC.